Listed below are T cell receptor beta chains from one sample, sequenced in a study of T-cell reconstitution after alpha-beta-depleted transplantation in children. TCRdb re-called the PCR reads with MiXCR, one entry per CDR3 protein. Found here are 780,000 or so distinct CDR3 sequences, around 15% of them singletons; the top ten hold 5%. The starting material was PBMCs, mostly from graft donor cells, obtained 360 days after TCRalphabeta/CD19-depleted stem cell transplant. These TCRs come from a male patient younger than 18 who had a stem cell transplant for acute lymphoblastic leukemia, so the T cells may come from the graft donor. Both conserved end residues are part of each CDR3. Fields, in order: J gene, D gene, V gene, clone size, CDR3 protein, CDR3 DNA. A D gene is named only where the DNA matches it firmly. Where a row states a size, it is once, few, many or the class of an expanded clone; other rows omit it.

TRBJ2-1 . TRBV4-1 . CASSQEWSRYNEQFF TGCGCCAGCAGCCAAGAGTGGTCTAGGTACAATGAGCAGTTCTTC
TRBJ1-5 . TRBV6-2/TRBV6-3 few CASSRNSNQPQHF TGTGCCAGCAGCAGGAATAGCAATCAGCCCCAGCATTTT
TRBJ2-1 . TRBV12-3/TRBV12-4 once CASSFSENNEQFF TGTGCCAGCAGCTTTTCAGAGAACAATGAGCAGTTCTTC
TRBJ2-3 . TRBV27 few CASRVLGLSGPTDTQYF TGTGCCAGCAGGGTCCTGGGCCTCAGCGGTCCCACAGATACGCAGTATTTT
TRBJ2-7 . TRBV25-1 . CASRAYYEQYF TGTGCCAGCAGGGCATACTACGAGCAGTACTTC
TRBJ2-1 . TRBV27 . CASMGALYNEQFF TGTGCCAGCATGGGGGCGCTTTACAATGAGCAGTTCTTC
TRBJ2-2 . TRBV5-1 many CASSLVAVPNTGELFF TGCGCCAGCAGCTTGGTGGCAGTACCTAACACCGGGGAGCTGTTTTTT
TRBJ1-1 . TRBV5-1 . CASSLAVGNGPEAFF TGCGCCAGCAGCTTGGCGGTCGGGAACGGCCCTGAAGCTTTCTTT
TRBJ1-2 . TRBV5-1 . CASSFSGVNGYTF TGCGCCAGCAGCTTTTCAGGGGTGAATGGCTACACCTTC
TRBJ2-7 . TRBV5-1 once CASSLGDRTTEQYF TGCGCCAGCAGCTTGGGAGACAGAACTACGGAGCAGTACTTC
TRBJ2-4 . TRBV12-3/TRBV12-4 many CASSFGGPLAKNIQYF TGTGCCAGCAGTTTTGGAGGTCCTCTAGCCAAAAACATTCAGTACTTC
TRBJ2-7 TRBD2 TRBV18 . CASSQKAGLAALFHEQYF TGTGCCAGCTCACAGAAAGCCGGACTAGCGGCCTTGTTCCACGAGCAGTACTTC
TRBJ2-1 TRBD2 TRBV14 few CASSQAPGLAGGPGSSEQFF TGTGCCAGCAGCCAAGCCCCGGGACTAGCGGGAGGGCCAGGGAGTAGTGAGCAGTTCTTC
TRBJ1-5 . TRBV6-1 few CASSPQGIGGQPQHF TGTGCCAGCAGCCCACAGGGAATCGGAGGGCAGCCCCAGCATTTT
TRBJ1-6 . TRBV15 . CATSRGDWDSPLHF TGTGCCACCAGCAGAGGGGATTGGGACTCACCCCTCCACTTT
TRBJ2-7 . TRBV20-1 few CMGQGGRPGITVYEQYF TGCATGGGTCAGGGGGGTCGACCAGGCATCACGGTCTACGAGCAGTACTTC
TRBJ1-5 . TRBV7-6 once CASSFFPHGGAQPQHF TGTGCCAGCAGCTTCTTTCCCCATGGAGGGGCCCAGCCCCAGCATTTT